This TCR beta chain was sequenced in a study of blood T cells in healthy people across ages. Whole-study results and caveats: A strong correlation was found between TCR beta diversity and the percentage of naive T cells.

Then a second PCR, running roughly 6 to 11 cycles, was carried out with a sample-barcoded 5' primer and a J-beta primer mix. TCRdb reprocessed the 5' RACE reads via MiXCR and lists one record per CDR3 protein. The data hold 800,000 to 1,000,000 distinct CDR3 sequences, with roughly 52% observed a single time. The V gene lost 3 bases and the J gene lost 2 bases, with 15 bases spanning the gap. The CDR3 covers 15 residues. The germline V gene encodes CDR1 SGHRS and CDR2 YFSETQ. As to this clonotype: Its specificity is not known.

Sequencing was performed on blood. The receptor's source is a young man in good health. The chain links TRBV5-1 to TRBJ2-7; TRBD2 is a possible D gene (5 bases). CDR3 loop: CASSSGLSMTYEQYF. DNA for the CDR3: TGCGCCAGCAGCTCTGGACTCTCAATGACCTACGAGCAGTACTTC.